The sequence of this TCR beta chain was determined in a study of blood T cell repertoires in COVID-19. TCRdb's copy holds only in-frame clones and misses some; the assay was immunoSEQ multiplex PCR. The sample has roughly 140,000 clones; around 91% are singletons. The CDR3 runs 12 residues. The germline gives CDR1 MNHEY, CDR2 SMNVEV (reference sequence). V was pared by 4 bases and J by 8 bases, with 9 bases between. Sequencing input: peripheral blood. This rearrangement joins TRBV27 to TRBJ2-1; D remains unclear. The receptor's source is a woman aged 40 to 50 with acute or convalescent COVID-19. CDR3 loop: CASSSSVHEQFF. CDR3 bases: TGTGCCAGCAGTTCCAGCGTCCATGAGCAGTTCTTC.